This TCR beta chain appears in the sequencing data of a study of post-analysis software for immune sequencing data. The study, taken as a whole, reports: There were roughly five TRBV segments more frequent in patients than controls, and TRBV5-6, TRBV5-1 and TRBV20-1 were among them.

The TCR beta cDNA libraries carried unique molecular identifiers. TCRdb re-analysed the PCR reads in MiXCR, keeping a single row per CDR3 protein. The profile covers about 400,000 distinct CDR3 sequences, with less than 40% appearing a single time and roughly 13% taken by the ten largest. Germline CDR1 is SEHNR and CDR2 is FQNEAQ (reference sequence). With 4 bases removed from V and 10 bases from J, the gap between germline ends came to 11 bases. The CDR3 contains 12 residues. This clonotype was seen a handful of times. The target antigen is unknown. V is TRBV7-9 and J is TRBJ2-1; tentatively, D is TRBD2 (5 bases). The receptor was isolated from a girl between 10 and 17 years old with multiple sclerosis. What was sequenced was blood. The CDR3 sequence is CASSSYGGEQFF. The CDR3 coding sequence is TGTGCCAGCAGCTCGTATGGCGGGGAGCAGTTCTTC.